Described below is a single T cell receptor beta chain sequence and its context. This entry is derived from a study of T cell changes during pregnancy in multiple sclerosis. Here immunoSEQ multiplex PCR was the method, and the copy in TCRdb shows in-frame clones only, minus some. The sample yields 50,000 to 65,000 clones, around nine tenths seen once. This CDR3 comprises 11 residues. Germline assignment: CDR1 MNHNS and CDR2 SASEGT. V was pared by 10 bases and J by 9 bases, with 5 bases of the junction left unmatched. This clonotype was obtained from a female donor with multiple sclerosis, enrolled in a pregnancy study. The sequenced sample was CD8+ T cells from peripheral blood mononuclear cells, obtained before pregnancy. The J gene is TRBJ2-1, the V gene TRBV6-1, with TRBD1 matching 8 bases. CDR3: CANTQGGEQFF. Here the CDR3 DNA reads TGTGCCAACACACAGGGGGGTGAGCAGTTCTTC.